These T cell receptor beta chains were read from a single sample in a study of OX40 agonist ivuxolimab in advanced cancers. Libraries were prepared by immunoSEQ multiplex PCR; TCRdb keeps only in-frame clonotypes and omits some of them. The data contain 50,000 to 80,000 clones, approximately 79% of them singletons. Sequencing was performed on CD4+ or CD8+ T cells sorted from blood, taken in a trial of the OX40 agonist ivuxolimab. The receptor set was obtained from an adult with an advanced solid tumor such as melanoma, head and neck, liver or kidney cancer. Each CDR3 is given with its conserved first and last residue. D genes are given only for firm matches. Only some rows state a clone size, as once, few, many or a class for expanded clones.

CDR3 DNA: TGTGCCAGCAGCTTTTCGGACCGTCGAAGGGTCCTGACTTTC
CDR3 protein: CASSFSDRRRVLTF
J gene: TRBJ2-6
V gene: TRBV7-2
D gene: NA
clone size: NA

CDR3 DNA: TGTGCCAGCAGCTTAGTTTCAGGGCAGCAGTACGAGCAGTACTTC
CDR3 protein: CASSLVSGQQYEQYF
J gene: TRBJ2-7
V gene: TRBV11-2
D gene: NA
clone size: NA

CDR3 DNA: TGTGCCAGCAGCTCCTTCAACAATGAGCAGTTCTTC
CDR3 protein: CASSSFNNEQFF
J gene: TRBJ2-1
V gene: TRBV11-3
D gene: NA
clone size: NA

CDR3 DNA: TGTGCCAGCAGTAAAGACGGAGACACTGAAGCTTTCTTT
CDR3 protein: CASSKDGDTEAFF
J gene: TRBJ1-1
V gene: TRBV2
D gene: NA
clone size: NA

CDR3 DNA: TGTGCCAGCAGTTACTCTACGGACGTCGAGCAGTTCTTC
CDR3 protein: CASSYSTDVEQFF
J gene: TRBJ2-1
V gene: TRBV6-5
D gene: NA
clone size: NA

CDR3 DNA: TGTGCCAGCAGTGAATATAGAGGGGTTGGCGAAAAACTGTTTTTT
CDR3 protein: CASSEYRGVGEKLFF
J gene: TRBJ1-4
V gene: TRBV25-1
D gene: NA
clone size: NA

CDR3 DNA: TGTGCCAGCAGTACTACCGGGACAGTAGGAGACGAGCAGTACTTC
CDR3 protein: CASSTTGTVGDEQYF
J gene: TRBJ2-7
V gene: TRBV28
D gene: TRBD1
clone size: NA

CDR3 DNA: TGTGCCACCAGCAGCTGGACTAGCGGGGGGCAAGAGACCCAGTACTTC
CDR3 protein: CATSSWTSGGQETQYF
J gene: TRBJ2-5
V gene: TRBV15
D gene: TRBD2
clone size: few

CDR3 DNA: TGTGCCAGCAGCGCTACTAGCGGGGCTAACAATGAGCAGTTCTTC
CDR3 protein: CASSATSGANNEQFF
J gene: TRBJ2-1
V gene: TRBV6-1
D gene: TRBD2
clone size: NA

CDR3 DNA: TGTGCCAGCAGCTTGAGAGCCCTCTGGACTAATGAAAAACTGTTTTTT
CDR3 protein: CASSLRALWTNEKLFF
J gene: TRBJ1-4
V gene: TRBV5-4
D gene: NA
clone size: NA

CDR3 DNA: TGCGCCAGCAGCTCTGGACTAGCGGGGGTTTACAATGAGCAGTTCTTC
CDR3 protein: CASSSGLAGVYNEQFF
J gene: TRBJ2-1
V gene: TRBV5-1
D gene: TRBD2
clone size: NA

CDR3 DNA: TGTGCCAGCTCGGACAGGGGGCTGGATTCACCCCTCCACTTT
CDR3 protein: CASSDRGLDSPLHF
J gene: TRBJ1-6
V gene: TRBV18
D gene: TRBD1
clone size: few

CDR3 DNA: TGTGCCAGCAGCTTAGTACACGGCGAGCAGTACTTC
CDR3 protein: CASSLVHGEQYF
J gene: TRBJ2-7
V gene: TRBV11-3
D gene: NA
clone size: NA

CDR3 DNA: TGTGCCAGCAGCTTAGCCGGGGGCGAAACAGGCTACACCTTC
CDR3 protein: CASSLAGGETGYTF
J gene: TRBJ1-2
V gene: TRBV11-2
D gene: NA
clone size: NA

CDR3 DNA: TGTGCCAGCTCACCGGACGGGTCCGATCAGCCCCAGCATTTT
CDR3 protein: CASSPDGSDQPQHF
J gene: TRBJ1-5
V gene: TRBV18
D gene: NA
clone size: once

CDR3 DNA: TGTGCCAGTAGTATCGTGGGGACAGGGGGCTTTGGGGCCAACGTCCTGACTTTC
CDR3 protein: CASSIVGTGGFGANVLTF
J gene: TRBJ2-6
V gene: TRBV19
D gene: TRBD1
clone size: once

CDR3 DNA: TGTGCCATCAGTGAGCGCCCGACTGCGGAGGACGAGCAGTACTTC
CDR3 protein: CAISERPTAEDEQYF
J gene: TRBJ2-7
V gene: TRBV10-3
D gene: NA
clone size: NA

CDR3 DNA: TGTGCCAGTAGTATGGTAGGTTCCAATCAGCCCCAGCATTTT
CDR3 protein: CASSMVGSNQPQHF
J gene: TRBJ1-5
V gene: TRBV19
D gene: NA
clone size: NA

CDR3 DNA: TGTGCCAGTAGTACCTCTACAGGGAGTGGCTACACCTTC
CDR3 protein: CASSTSTGSGYTF
J gene: TRBJ1-2
V gene: TRBV19
D gene: NA
clone size: NA

CDR3 DNA: TGCGCCAGCAGCTCCAGGGTTGGGACAGGCCTTTTAACGGGCGGCACAGATACGCAGTATTTT
CDR3 protein: CASSSRVGTGLLTGGTDTQYF
J gene: TRBJ2-3
V gene: TRBV5-1
D gene: TRBD1
clone size: NA

CDR3 DNA: TGTGCCAGCAGTAGCGGGACAGCAGATACGCAGTATTTT
CDR3 protein: CASSSGTADTQYF
J gene: TRBJ2-3
V gene: TRBV6-1
D gene: NA
clone size: NA

CDR3 DNA: TGTGCCAGCAGGGGGGGAGGGAGCAATCAGCCCCAGCATTTT
CDR3 protein: CASRGGGSNQPQHF
J gene: TRBJ1-5
V gene: TRBV25-1
D gene: NA
clone size: once

CDR3 DNA: TGTGCCAGCAGTTACACTACAGGGTCTAATGAAAAACTGTTTTTT
CDR3 protein: CASSYTTGSNEKLFF
J gene: TRBJ1-4
V gene: TRBV6-6
D gene: NA
clone size: NA

CDR3 DNA: TGTGCCAGCGTAGCCAGACCCCTAGGGGGCCCCAATGAGCAGTTCTTC
CDR3 protein: CASVARPLGGPNEQFF
J gene: TRBJ2-1
V gene: TRBV27
D gene: TRBD1
clone size: NA

CDR3 DNA: TGTGCCAGCAGCTTGAGTACTGGGACAAGCACAGATACGCAGTATTTT
CDR3 protein: CASSLSTGTSTDTQYF
J gene: TRBJ2-3
V gene: TRBV5-6
D gene: NA
clone size: NA

CDR3 DNA: TGTGCCAGCAGCGCCCTGCGCGATAAAGAGACCCAGTACTTC
CDR3 protein: CASSALRDKETQYF
J gene: TRBJ2-5
V gene: TRBV5-6
D gene: NA
clone size: few

CDR3 DNA: TGTGCCTGGAATTATGGGGGTTTGTACGAGCAGTACTTC
CDR3 protein: CAWNYGGLYEQYF
J gene: TRBJ2-7
V gene: TRBV30
D gene: NA
clone size: NA

CDR3 DNA: TGTGCCAGCAGTGCTGCGGCCTATGGCTACACCTTC
CDR3 protein: CASSAAAYGYTF
J gene: TRBJ1-2
V gene: TRBV25-1
D gene: NA
clone size: NA

CDR3 DNA: TGCAGTGCTAGCCTCTACGAGCAGTACTTC
CDR3 protein: CSASLYEQYF
J gene: TRBJ2-7
V gene: TRBV20-1
D gene: NA
clone size: NA

CDR3 DNA: TGTGCCAGTAGCCCGGCGGGACGAGTAGCCAAAAACATTCAGTACTTC
CDR3 protein: CASSPAGRVAKNIQYF
J gene: TRBJ2-4
V gene: TRBV19
D gene: NA
clone size: NA

CDR3 DNA: TGTGCCAGTGTAGGGCCTAGTAGCAATCAGCCCCAGCATTTT
CDR3 protein: CASVGPSSNQPQHF
J gene: TRBJ1-5
V gene: TRBV6-1
D gene: NA
clone size: NA

CDR3 DNA: TGCGCCAGCAGGCTGGGACAGGTAGATTCACCCCTCCACTTT
CDR3 protein: CASRLGQVDSPLHF
J gene: TRBJ1-6
V gene: TRBV5-1
D gene: TRBD1
clone size: few

CDR3 DNA: TGTGCCAGCAGCCTGGGAACGTGGGGGGCCCATGGCTACACCTTC
CDR3 protein: CASSLGTWGAHGYTF
J gene: TRBJ1-2
V gene: TRBV5-6
D gene: NA
clone size: once

CDR3 DNA: TGTGCCAGCAGCCTAACAGGAATCTACGAGCAGTACTTC
CDR3 protein: CASSLTGIYEQYF
J gene: TRBJ2-7
V gene: TRBV11-1
D gene: NA
clone size: few

CDR3 DNA: TGTGCCAGCAGTACACAGGGAGGTGGGGTTCTAGCCAAAAACATTCAGTACTTC
CDR3 protein: CASSTQGGGVLAKNIQYF
J gene: TRBJ2-4
V gene: TRBV5-4
D gene: NA
clone size: NA

CDR3 DNA: TGTGCCAGCAGCTTGGCCTTAGGACGCACAGATACGCAGTATTTT
CDR3 protein: CASSLALGRTDTQYF
J gene: TRBJ2-3
V gene: TRBV5-4
D gene: NA
clone size: NA

CDR3 DNA: TGTGCCAGCAGGGCGACAGGGAGGTGGGGGTCCTATAATTCACCCCTCCACTTT
CDR3 protein: CASRATGRWGSYNSPLHF
J gene: TRBJ1-6
V gene: TRBV2
D gene: TRBD1
clone size: NA

CDR3 DNA: TGTGCCAGCAGTGAATTGGGAGGGGGGGGAAGAACAAATTCACCCCTCCACTTT
CDR3 protein: CASSELGGGGRTNSPLHF
J gene: TRBJ1-6
V gene: TRBV6-1
D gene: NA
clone size: NA

CDR3 DNA: TGTGCCAGCAGCTTACAGGCCTACAATGAGCAGTTCTTC
CDR3 protein: CASSLQAYNEQFF
J gene: TRBJ2-1
V gene: TRBV7-2
D gene: NA
clone size: once

CDR3 DNA: TGTGCCAGCAGTCAGCCAGCGGGGGCCAATGGAGATACGCAGTATTTT
CDR3 protein: CASSQPAGANGDTQYF
J gene: TRBJ2-3
V gene: TRBV27
D gene: TRBD2
clone size: NA

CDR3 DNA: TGTGCCAGCAGTTCGTATGGCTACACCTTC
CDR3 protein: CASSSYGYTF
J gene: TRBJ1-2
V gene: TRBV27
D gene: NA
clone size: NA

CDR3 DNA: TGCAGCGTGACAACTTCATTAATCCATGAGCAGTTCTTC
CDR3 protein: CSVTTSLIHEQFF
J gene: TRBJ2-1
V gene: TRBV29-1
D gene: NA
clone size: NA

CDR3 DNA: TGCGCCAGCAGCTTCGAGGGTACCCCCTACGAGCAGTACTTC
CDR3 protein: CASSFEGTPYEQYF
J gene: TRBJ2-7
V gene: TRBV5-1
D gene: NA
clone size: once

CDR3 DNA: TGTGCCAGCAGGGAAGGGACTAGCGGGGAGGCAGATACGCAGTATTTT
CDR3 protein: CASREGTSGEADTQYF
J gene: TRBJ2-3
V gene: TRBV2
D gene: TRBD2
clone size: NA

CDR3 DNA: TGTGCCATCAGTGAACAGGCAGGGATAGACAATGAGCAGTTCTTC
CDR3 protein: CAISEQAGIDNEQFF
J gene: TRBJ2-1
V gene: TRBV10-3
D gene: NA
clone size: NA

CDR3 DNA: TGCGCCAGCAGCACAGGGGACAGCTACAATGAGCAGTTCTTC
CDR3 protein: CASSTGDSYNEQFF
J gene: TRBJ2-1
V gene: TRBV5-1
D gene: TRBD1
clone size: NA

CDR3 DNA: TGTGCCAGCAGTTACTCTCCGACTAACTATGGCTACACCTTC
CDR3 protein: CASSYSPTNYGYTF
J gene: TRBJ1-2
V gene: TRBV6-5
D gene: NA
clone size: NA